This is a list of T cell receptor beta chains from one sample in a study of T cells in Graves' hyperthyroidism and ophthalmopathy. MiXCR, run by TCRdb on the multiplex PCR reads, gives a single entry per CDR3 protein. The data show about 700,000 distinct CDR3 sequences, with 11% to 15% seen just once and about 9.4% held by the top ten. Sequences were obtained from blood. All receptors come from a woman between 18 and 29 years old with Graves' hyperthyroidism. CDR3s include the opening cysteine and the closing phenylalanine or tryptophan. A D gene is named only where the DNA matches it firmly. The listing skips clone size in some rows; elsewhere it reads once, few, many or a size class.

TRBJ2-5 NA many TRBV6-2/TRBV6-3 TGTGCCAGCAGTTACTCAAGCGGAAAGGGGACCCAGTACTTC CASSYSSGKGTQYF
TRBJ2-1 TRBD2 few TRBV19 TGTGCCAGTAGTTTGACTAGCAACCCCTACAATGAGCAGTTCTTC CASSLTSNPYNEQFF
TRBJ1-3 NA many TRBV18 TGTGCCAGCACCACCACCACAGGAAACACCATATATTTT CASTTTTGNTIYF
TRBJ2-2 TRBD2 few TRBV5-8 TGTGCCAGCAGCTTGGACCCCTTAGCGGGAGGATTCGGGGAGCTGTTTTTT CASSLDPLAGGFGELFF
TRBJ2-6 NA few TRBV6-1 TGTGCCTGCAGGGGTAGGACAGCAGGGGCCAACGTCCTGACTTTC CACRGRTAGANVLTF
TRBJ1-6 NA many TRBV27 TGTGCCAGCAGAGGTGCGCCACTTTTCACACCCCTCCACTTT CASRGAPLFTPLHF
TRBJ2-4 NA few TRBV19 TGTGCCAGTAGTATGGGTAGTTTAGCCAAAAACATTCAGTACTTC CASSMGSLAKNIQYF
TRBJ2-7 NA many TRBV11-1 TGTGCCAGCAGCTTAAGTAGCCATCCCTACGAGCAGTACTTC CASSLSSHPYEQYF
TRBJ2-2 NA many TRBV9 TGTGCCAGCAGCGCGAGAGGGGCGCGGGAGCTGTTTTTT CASSARGARELFF
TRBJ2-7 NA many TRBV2 TGTGCCAGCAGCTGGACGGCGCTCTCCTACGAGCAGTACTTC CASSWTALSYEQYF
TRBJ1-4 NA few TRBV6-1 TGTGCCATCTCAGGTCACATGACTGAAAAACTGTTTTTT CAISGHMTEKLFF
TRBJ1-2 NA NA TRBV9 TGTGCCAGCAGCGTAGTCCCAGAAGACTATGGCTACACCTTC CASSVVPEDYGYTF
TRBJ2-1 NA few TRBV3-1 TGTGCCAGCAGCTTAGATTGGGGACCTAACTACAATGAGCAGTTCTTC CASSLDWGPNYNEQFF
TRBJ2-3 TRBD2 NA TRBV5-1 TGCGCCAGCAGCTTGACTAGCGGGGCCCACACAGATACGCAGTATTTT CASSLTSGAHTDTQYF
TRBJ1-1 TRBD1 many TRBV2 TGTGCCAGCAGTATCGAACCGGGACAGATGAACACTGAAGCTTTCTTT CASSIEPGQMNTEAFF
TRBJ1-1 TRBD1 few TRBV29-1 TGCAGCGTGGGACAGTCGAACACTGAAGCTTTCTTT CSVGQSNTEAFF
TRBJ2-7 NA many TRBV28 TGTGCCAGCAGTTCACTCCAGGGGATAGTGGACGAGCAGTACTTC CASSSLQGIVDEQYF
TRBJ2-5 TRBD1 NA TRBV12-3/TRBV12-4 TGTGCCAGCAGGGGGACAGGGGGACAAGAGGAGACCCAGTACTTC CASRGTGGQEETQYF
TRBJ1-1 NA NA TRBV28 TGTGCCAGCAGACGGGACACTCGAAGGGCTTTCTTT CASRRDTRRAFF
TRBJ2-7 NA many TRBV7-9 TGTGCCAGCAGCCGTCGGGACGAGCAGTACTTC CASSRRDEQYF
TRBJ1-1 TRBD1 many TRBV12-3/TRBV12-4 TGTGCCAGCAGTGACTGGGACAGAGTGAACACTGAAGCTTTCTTT CASSDWDRVNTEAFF
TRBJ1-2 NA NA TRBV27 TGTGCCAGCACCATTAGGGGTGGAGGTAACTATGGCTACACCTTC CASTIRGGGNYGYTF
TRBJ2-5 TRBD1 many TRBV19 TGTGCCAGTAGTCCCCGGGACAGGGGATTGAAGTTGGAGACCCAGTACTTC CASSPRDRGLKLETQYF
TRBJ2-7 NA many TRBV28 TGTGCCAGCTGGAGTCTCGGCGGATCTTACTTC CASWSLGGSYF
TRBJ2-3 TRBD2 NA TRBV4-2 TGTGCCAGCAGCCAAGAGAATCTCCCGTTGCGGGAGGCCCCTTTCACAGATACGCAGTATTTT CASSQENLPLREAPFTDTQYF
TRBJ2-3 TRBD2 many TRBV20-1 TGCAGTGCTAGAGAGTACGGGAGGGCGACAGATACGCAGTATTTT CSAREYGRATDTQYF
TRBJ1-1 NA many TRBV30 TGTGCCTGGGAGACAGTCACTGAAGCTTTCTTT CAWETVTEAFF
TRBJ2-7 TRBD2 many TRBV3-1 TGTGCCAGCAGAGACCTAGCGGGAAGGGACGAGCAGTACTTC CASRDLAGRDEQYF
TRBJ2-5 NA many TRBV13 TGTGCCAGCAGCTCACCCGAGATGGGAAGAAGGTCGGAGACCCAGTACTTC CASSSPEMGRRSETQYF
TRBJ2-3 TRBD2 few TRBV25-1 TGTGCCAGCAGTGTAGCGGGCCGCGCACCAGATACGCAGTATTTT CASSVAGRAPDTQYF
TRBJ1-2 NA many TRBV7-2 TGTGCCAGCAGCTTAGCCGCCTCTCGGGGCTACTATGGCTACACCTTC CASSLAASRGYYGYTF
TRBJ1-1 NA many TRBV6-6 TGTGCCAGCAGTTACAGGGGGGCCGGGATGAACACTGAAGCTTTCTTT CASSYRGAGMNTEAFF
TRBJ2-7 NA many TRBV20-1 TGCAGTGCTAGAGATCGATATCCCGCCGGGACCTCCTACGAGCAGTACTTC CSARDRYPAGTSYEQYF
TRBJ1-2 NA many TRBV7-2 TGTGCCAGCAGCTTAAAGGGCCTCTCCCCCTATGGCTACACCTTC CASSLKGLSPYGYTF
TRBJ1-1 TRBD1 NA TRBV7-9 TGTGCCAGCAGCTTATTGGGACAGGGGCAGAATCAGGCTTTCTTT CASSLLGQGQNQAFF
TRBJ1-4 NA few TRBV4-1 TGCGCCAGCAGCCAAGCGACAGGTGATGAAAAACTGTTTTTT CASSQATGDEKLFF
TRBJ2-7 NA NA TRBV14 TGTGCCAGCAGCCAAGTGGCCCAGGAGCAGTACTTC CASSQVAQEQYF
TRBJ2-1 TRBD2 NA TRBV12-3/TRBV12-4 TGTGCCAGCGCCCAACGCGGGAGAAGAAAAAATGAGCAGTTCTTC CASAQRGRRKNEQFF
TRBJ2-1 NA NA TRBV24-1 TGTGCCACCAACGACCGGGACTGGCGAAACAATGAGCAGTTCTTC CATNDRDWRNNEQFF
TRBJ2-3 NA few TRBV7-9 TGTGCCAGCAGCCGCTCAAGCTACTACACAGATACGCAGTATTTT CASSRSSYYTDTQYF
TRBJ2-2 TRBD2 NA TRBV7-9 TGTACCAGCAGCTTAGACGGACTAGCTTTCACCGGGGAGCTGTTTTTT CTSSLDGLAFTGELFF
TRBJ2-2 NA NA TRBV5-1 TGCGCCAGCAGCTTACACTACCGCGCGAACACCGGGGAGCTGTTTTTT CASSLHYRANTGELFF
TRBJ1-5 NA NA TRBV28 TGTGCCAGCAGAGCGGGAGGCCAGCCCCAGCATTTT CASRAGGQPQHF
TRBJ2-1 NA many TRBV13 TGTGCCAGCAGTCCACCCCTATCAAGTGGCAATGAGCAGTTCTTC CASSPPLSSGNEQFF
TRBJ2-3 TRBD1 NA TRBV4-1 TGCGCCAGCAGCCTGGACAGGCTCATCCCAGATACGCAGTATTTT CASSLDRLIPDTQYF
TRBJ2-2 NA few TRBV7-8 TGTGCCAGCAGCCACAGGGTTTCTGGGGAGCTGTTTTTT CASSHRVSGELFF